The 32 T cell receptor beta chains given below trace back to one sample, sequenced in a study of T cell clonality in common variable immunodeficiency (dated by TCRdb to between 2015 and 2017). Library construction relied on the immunoSEQ multiplex PCR assay. Drawn from immuneACCESS, this table holds only the in-frame rearrangements with V and J called that TCRdb kept. Clones are partly lost; checked studies trace under half to an unresolved V gene and leave the rest unexplained. The sample comprises about 34,000 clones, and every one was counted more than once. Around 0.87% of the sample is in the top ten clones. Specimen: peripheral blood mononuclear cells. The receptors derive from a person aged 18 to 70 in good health.

This clone was seen repeatedly, ten times or more. Read data end 3 residues before the CDR3 end; the end is taken from the germline J gene. The chain carries TRBV7-2 and TRBJ2-7; 8 bases agree with TRBD2. The CDR3 is 13 residues long. The V and J ends lost 4 bases and 6 bases, in that order; junction bases with no gene match: 5. Germline CDR1 SGHTA, CDR2 FQGNSA. The CDR3: CASSSGLALEQYF. Partial CDR3 DNA: TGTGCCAGCAGCTCCGGACTAGCCCTCGAG.

This clone was detected ten times or more. The read ends 3 residues shy of where the CDR3 ends; the end is completed using the germline J gene. The chain joins TRBV5-1 to TRBJ1-1; a possible D gene is TRBD1 (6 bases). Trimming pared 2 bases from V and 5 bases from J, leaving 10 bases between. Germline-derived CDR1 and CDR2 are SGHRS and YFSETQ. This CDR3 spans 13 amino acids. CDR3 residues: CASSFRGRTEAFF. CDR3 DNA (partial): TGCGCCAGCAGCTTCAGGGGTAGAACTGAA.

This clone occurred many times. The CDR3 is cut off 3 residues early in the read; its end comes from the germline J gene. The gene calls are TRBV5-1 and TRBJ1-2, with 9 bases matching TRBD1. Germline lookup yields CDR1 SGHRS and CDR2 YFSETQ. The CDR3 has 14 amino acids. V lost 4 bases to trimming and J lost 2 bases; unmatched junction nucleotides: 3. The CDR3 spells CASSRGQGNYGYTF. CDR3 DNA, as far as it was read: TGCGCCAGCAGCAGAGGACAGGGGAACTATGGC. The variable domain in full, completed from reference TRBV5-1 and TRBJ1-2, reads KAGVTQTPRYLIKTRGQQVTLSCSPISGHRSVSWYQQTPGQGLQFLFEYFSETQRNKGNFPGRFSGRQFSNSRSEMNVSTLELGDSALYLCASSRGQGNYGYTFGSGTRLTVV.

As to this clone: The sequence runs out 3 residues before the end of the CDR3; the remainder is reconstructed from the germline J gene. The rearrangement links TRBV10-3 to TRBJ1-6; 7 bases are a match to TRBD1. The CDR3 consists of 14 residues. Per germline, CDR1 ENHRY and CDR2 SYGVKD. V gave up 6 bases and J gave up 8 bases; unmatched junction bases: 7. The part of the CDR3 DNA that was read is TGTGCCATCAGAAGACAGGGAGGGGATTCACCC. The encoded protein is CAIRRQGGDSP. The CDR3 reads in full as CAIRRQGGDSPLHF.

In its sample, this clone was seen many times. One junction end disagrees with the germline gene, perhaps due to a read error. The read terminates 3 residues before the CDR3 end, so the remaining end is supplied by the germline J gene. The J gene is TRBJ2-7, the V gene TRBV4-2; 13 bases match TRBD2. CDR1 and CDR2 (germline): LGHNA, YNFKEQ. The CDR3 covers 18 residues. The CDR3 sequence is CASSQDLTSGRAGYEQYF. CDR3 DNA (partial): TGCGCCAGCAGCCAAGATTTAACTAGCGGGAGGGCCGGGTACGAG.

This clone was detected a few times. Read data end 3 residues before the CDR3 end; the end is taken from the germline J gene. The V call is TRBV7-2, the J call TRBJ2-4, with no clear D. Germline V gene sequence: CDR1 SGHTA, CDR2 FQGNSA. This CDR3 spans 13 amino acids. CDR3 sequence reads: CASSPEDSYGQYF. CDR3 DNA (partial): TGTGCCAGCAGCCCCGAAGACTCCTATGGT. Filled out from reference TRBV7-2 and TRBJ2-4, the complete variable domain reads GAGVSQSPSNKVTEKGKDVELRCDPISGHTALYWYRQSLGQGLEFLIYFQGNSAPDKSGLPSDRFSAERTGGSVSTLTIQRTQQEDSAVYLCASSPEDSYGQYFGAGTRLSVL.

There are many counts of this clone. From the germline J gene comes the end of the CDR3, since the read stops 3 residues before it. The chain uses TRBV11-2 and TRBJ2-5; 7 bases fit TRBD2. The V gene end was trimmed by 6 bases and the J gene end by 4 bases; junction bases not matched to a gene: 5. The CDR3 covers 13 residues. Germline-derived CDR1 and CDR2 are SGHAT and FQNNGV. The CDR3 sequence is CASRETSRETQYF. The sequenced part of the CDR3 DNA is TGTGCCAGCAGGGAGACTAGCCGAGAGACC.

This clone has a count of ten or more. The CDR3 is cut off 3 residues early in the read; its end comes from the germline J gene. The chain recombines TRBV6-1 with TRBJ2-4; possible D gene TRBD1, 6 bases. Deletions cut 4 bases from V and 2 bases from J, with 15 bases between. This CDR3 is built from 16 residues. CDR1 is MNHNS and CDR2 is SASEGT in the germline V gene. This chain's CDR3 is CASSVRPGQTKNIQYF. CDR3 bases read: TGTGCCAGCAGTGTACGACCCGGACAGACCAAAAACATT.

There are many counts of this clone. The CDR3 reads CASSQDTTSTDTQYF. The DNA read from the CDR3 is TGTGCCAGCAGCCAAGACACTACTAGCACAGATACG. The rearrangement joins TRBV4-2 to TRBJ2-3; D is ambiguous. The read ends 3 residues early relative to the CDR3; the germline J gene fills the gap. From germline, CDR1 is LGHNA and CDR2 YNFKEQ. This CDR3 spans 15 amino acids. Between the trimmed V and J ends, which lost 0 bases and 0 bases, there was a span of 7 bases.

This clone appeared many times. The sequenced fragment ends 3 residues before the CDR3 boundary, so the rest is inferred from the germline J gene. V is TRBV7-2 and J is TRBJ2-7, with D possibly matching TRBD1 (6 bases). CDR1 is SGHTA and CDR2 is FQGNSA in the germline V gene. The CDR3 is 14 amino acids. V lost 5 bases and J lost 4, with 15 bases in between. CDR3: CASSPEGVRYEQYF. The sequenced CDR3 bases are TGTGCCAGCAGCCCTGAGGGGGTTCGGTACGAG. Filled out from reference TRBV7-2 and TRBJ2-7, the complete variable domain reads GAGVSQSPSNKVTEKGKDVELRCDPISGHTALYWYRQSLGQGLEFLIYFQGNSAPDKSGLPSDRFSAERTGGSVSTLTIQRTQQEDSAVYLCASSPEGVRYEQYFGPGTRLTVT.

This clone was seen many times. The read comes to an end 3 residues before the CDR3 does, leaving the germline J gene to fill in the end. The chain has TRBV5-1 and TRBJ2-3, with TRBD2 matching over 11 bases. Per germline, CDR1 SGHRS and CDR2 YFSETQ. The junction had 5 bases not matched to a gene; V was cut back by 3 bases and J by 2 bases. The CDR3 runs to 16 residues. The DNA read from the CDR3 is TGCGCCAGCAGCTCCCCGACTAGCGGGGACACAGATACG. Encoded protein: CASSSPTSGDTDT. The CDR3 in full is CASSSPTSGDTDTQYF.

This clone was seen at least ten times. The read finishes 3 residues shy of the CDR3 end, and the germline J gene is used to complete it. The rearrangement joins TRBV30 to TRBJ2-7; 8 nucleotides line up with TRBD1. Germline V CDR1 and CDR2: GTSNPN, SVGIG (reference sequence). Germline trimming cut 8 bases from V and 4 bases from J; bases unmatched to any gene: 7. The CDR3 runs to 12 residues. The CDR3 is CATGTGPYEQYF. Incomplete CDR3 DNA: TGTGCCACCGGGACAGGACCATACGAG.

This clone has ten or more counts. The read falls 3 residues short of the CDR3 end, and the missing part is taken from the germline J gene. This sequence joins TRBV20-1 and TRBJ1-5, with 8 bases aligning to TRBD1. Germline values: CDR1 DFQATT, CDR2 SNEGSKA (reference sequence). The CDR3 has 13 amino acids. The DNA read from the CDR3 is TGCGCCTCGACAGGGGCTGAGAATCAGCCC. This encodes CASTGAENQP. The full CDR3 protein is CASTGAENQPQHF.

Many counts were recorded for this clone. With the read ending 3 residues before the CDR3 end, the germline J gene is used to fill in that end. This rearrangement joins TRBV6-2 or TRBV6-3 to TRBJ1-2, with D possibly TRBD1 on 6 matching bases. CDR1 and CDR2 (germline): MNHEY, SVGEGT. This CDR3 is built from 13 residues. With 6 bases removed from V and 3 bases from J, the gap between germline ends came to 11 bases. Incomplete CDR3 DNA: TGTGCCAGCAGCCGAAACAGGGACTATGGC. This sequence encodes CASSRNRDYG. The entire CDR3 protein is CASSRNRDYGYTF.

This clone was seen only a few times. The read falls 3 residues short of the CDR3 end, and the missing part is taken from the germline J gene. V and J are TRBV19 and TRBJ2-4; 9 nucleotides agree with TRBD1. The CDR3 contains 13 residues. Germline V gene sequence: CDR1 LNHDA, CDR2 SQIVND (reference sequence). The CDR3 spells CASSARTGDGQYF. Partial CDR3 DNA: TGTGCCAGTAGTGCAAGGACAGGGGATGGT. The complete variable domain, with remaining parts taken from reference TRBV19 and TRBJ2-4, reads DGGITQSPKYLFRKEGQNVTLSCEQNLNHDAMYWYRQDPGQGLRLIYYSQIVNDFQKGDIAEGYSVSREKKESFPLTVTSAQKNPTAFYLCASSARTGDGQYFGAGTRLSVL.

This clone occurred many times. The CDR3 end is not reached by the read, which stops 3 residues before it; the germline J gene fills it in. J is TRBJ1-2 and V is TRBV7-8; no firm D call. Germline V gene sequence: CDR1 SGHVS, CDR2 FQNEAQ. Trimming removed 2 bases at V and 6 bases at J, with 16 bases between. This CDR3 spans 15 amino acids. CDR3 protein: CASSLLFRGGDGYTF. Partial CDR3 DNA: TGTGCCAGCAGCTTATTGTTTCGGGGAGGAGATGGC.

Many counts were recorded for this clone. The read stops 3 residues short of the end of the CDR3; the missing end is completed from the germline J gene. This chain uses TRBV9 with TRBJ1-1; TRBD1 is a possible D gene (5 bases). Trimming removed 0 bases at V and 5 bases at J, with 17 bases between. The CDR3 is 16 residues long. Germline CDR1 is SGDLS and CDR2 is YYNGEE. CDR3 sequence reads: CASSVAPLEGLTEAFF. CDR3 DNA, as far as it was read: TGTGCCAGCAGCGTAGCACCTCTTGAGGGGCTGACTGAA.

This clone was found many times. The sequence runs out 3 residues before the end of the CDR3; the remainder is reconstructed from the germline J gene. The chain recombines TRBV5-3 with TRBJ2-2; the D gene is possibly TRBD2 (6 bases). TRBV5-3 is filed as an ORF, its function uncertain. V was clipped by 4 bases and J by 2 bases, with 9 bases between them. The CDR3 extends over 14 amino acids. The sequenced CDR3 bases are TGTGCCAGAAGCCGGGGGTCCAACACCGGGGAG. Its protein is CARSRGSNTGE. The entire CDR3 protein is CARSRGSNTGELFF.

This clone was recorded at least ten times. The read terminates 3 residues before the CDR3 end, so the remaining end is supplied by the germline J gene. The chain uses TRBV20-1 and TRBJ2-2; the match to TRBD2 covers 11 bases. The CDR3 covers 17 residues. Germline CDR1 is DFQATT and CDR2 is SNEGSKA (reference sequence). V was clipped by 4 bases and J by 5 bases; unmatched bases: 12. The chain's CDR3 is CSATSLRLAGKTGELFF. CDR3 bases read: TGCAGTGCTACTTCGCTTCGACTAGCGGGAAAAACCGGGGAG.

This clone was counted many times. From the germline J gene comes the end of the CDR3, since the read stops 3 residues before it. The chain carries TRBV20-1 and TRBJ1-4, with TRBD1 as a possible D gene (5 bases). The V end lost 0 bases, the J end lost 7 bases, and 15 bases lay between the germline ends. Germline CDR1 reads DFQATT; CDR2 reads SNEGSKA (reference sequence). This CDR3 contains 15 residues. The part of the CDR3 DNA that was read is TGCAGTGCTAGAGAGCCCGCCAGGGCTGGTGAAAAA. This codes for CSAREPARAGEK. The CDR3 as a whole reads CSAREPARAGEKLFF.

This clone was recorded many times. The read is 3 residues too short to cover the CDR3 end, so that end is filled in from the germline J gene. V is TRBV7-9 and J is TRBJ1-2; perhaps TRBD1 as D (5 bases). The CDR3 contains 15 residues. Trimming removed 1 base at V and 3 bases at J, with 12 bases between. CDR1 and CDR2 from the germline V gene are SEHNR and FQNEAQ (reference sequence). This CDR3 reads CASSLGVGQDYGYTF. The CDR3 bases that were read are TGTGCCAGCAGCTTAGGAGTGGGGCAAGACTATGGC.

At least ten counts were recorded for this clone. The read terminates 3 residues before the CDR3 end, so the remaining end is supplied by the germline J gene. This chain links TRBV4-2 with TRBJ1-5; 9 bases match TRBD1. V was clipped by 4 bases and J by 5 bases; unmatched bases: 12. The CDR3 contains 17 residues. The germline V gene has CDR1 LGHNA and CDR2 YNFKEQ. CDR3 bases read: TGTGCCAGCAGCCTAGGGACAGGGAAAGTGTCGGATCAGCCC. Its translation: CASSLGTGKVSDQP. The CDR3, in full, reads CASSLGTGKVSDQPQHF.

This clone was seen at least ten times. The missing CDR3 end, 3 residues past where the read stops, is filled in from the germline J gene. The chain combines TRBV20-1 with TRBJ1-1, with TRBD1 matching over 9 bases. V shed 0 bases and J 5 bases; nucleotides not matched to a gene: 7. This CDR3 has 15 amino acids. Per germline, CDR1 DFQATT and CDR2 SNEGSKA (reference sequence). CDR3 bases read: TGCAGTGCTAGAGACACAGGGGGCGGCGAAACTGAA. Translated: CSARDTGGGETE. The CDR3 in its entirety is CSARDTGGGETEAFF.

This clone was counted ten times or more. The read stops 3 residues short of the end of the CDR3; the missing end is completed from the germline J gene. The chain is built from TRBV7-3 and TRBJ2-1; TRBD2 is a possible D gene (6 bases). CDR1 and CDR2 (germline): SGHTA, FQGTGA. V lost 6 bases and J 3 bases, leaving 15 bases between the germline ends. The CDR3 loop spans 15 amino acids. Partial CDR3 DNA: TGTGCCAGCAGTTCCGTCGGCGGGAACTACAATGAG. Translated, it gives CASSSVGGNYNE. The full-length CDR3 reads as CASSSVGGNYNEQFF. Variable domain in full (rest from reference TRBV7-3 and TRBJ2-1): GAGVSQTPSNKVTEKGKYVELRCDPISGHTALYWYRQSLGQGPEFLIYFQGTGAADDSGLPNDRFFAVRPEGSVSTLKIQRTERGDSAVYLCASSSVGGNYNEQFFGPGTRLTVL.

This clone was found many times. Read coverage stops 3 residues before the CDR3 terminus; the germline J gene supplies the remainder. V and J are TRBV11-3 and TRBJ2-5; the D gene is possibly TRBD2 (6 bases). The CDR3 consists of 13 residues. Germline V gene sequence: CDR1 SGHNT, CDR2 YENEEA. V shed 5 bases and J shed 7 bases, with 14 bases lying between them. The part of the CDR3 DNA that was read is TGTGCCAGCAGCCCAGGGACTGTAGGGACC. Translated: CASSPGTVGT. The entire CDR3 protein reads CASSPGTVGTQYF.

This clone was seen at least ten times. The read ends 3 residues shy of where the CDR3 ends; the end is completed using the germline J gene. The gene calls are TRBV4-1 and TRBJ1-1, with D perhaps matching TRBD1 (5 bases). This CDR3 contains 14 residues. Between the trimmed V and J ends, which lost 3 bases and 4 bases, there was a span of 12 bases. Germline lookup yields CDR1 MGHRA and CDR2 YSYEKL. CDR3 sequence: CASSQTGRGTEAFF. CDR3 bases read: TGCGCCAGCAGCCAGACTGGGAGGGGCACTGAA.

This clone was recorded at least ten times. The CDR3 end falls 3 residues outside the read, so it is completed with the germline J gene. V gene TRBV9 combines with J gene TRBJ2-2, with 7 positions matching TRBD1. The germline CDR1 and CDR2 sequences are SGDLS and YYNGEE. V was pared by 0 bases and J by 1 base, with 3 bases of the junction left unmatched. The CDR3 length is 16 residues. The CDR3 is CASSVEQGMNTGELFF. The CDR3 bases that were read are TGTGCCAGCAGCGTAGAACAGGGGATGAACACCGGGGAG.

Many counts were recorded for this clone. A read error may produce the germline difference seen at one junction end. The read falls 3 residues short of the CDR3 end, and the missing part is taken from the germline J gene. This sequence joins TRBV4-2 and TRBJ1-2; D is perhaps TRBD1 (6 bases). CDR1 and CDR2 from the germline V gene are LGHNA and YNFKEQ. CDR3 length: 15 residues. The covered CDR3 bases are TGCGCCAGCAGCCAAGAAGTTCTACAGGGCTATGGC. It specifies CASSQEVLQGYG. The CDR3 reads in full as CASSQEVLQGYGYTF.

This clone was observed many times. Read coverage stops 3 residues before the CDR3 terminus; the germline J gene supplies the remainder. The chain recombines TRBV20-1 with TRBJ1-2; TRBD1 agrees at 7 bases. Germline V gene lookup returns CDR1 DFQATT and CDR2 SNEGSKA (reference sequence). This CDR3 is built from 15 residues. The ends lost 6 bases at V and 1 base at J; junction bases unmatched: 11. The part of the CDR3 DNA that was read is TGCAGTGCGGGGCGGATGGGGACAGTTAACTATGGC. Translated, it gives CSAGRMGTVNYG. The entire CDR3 reads CSAGRMGTVNYGYTF.

Ten or more counts support this clone. The read comes to an end 3 residues before the CDR3 does, leaving the germline J gene to fill in the end. The chain combines TRBV7-2 with TRBJ2-1; TRBD2 is a possible D gene (5 bases). The germline V gene has CDR1 SGHTA and CDR2 FQGNSA. Trimming stripped 1 base from V and 0 bases from J, with 7 bases between. This CDR3 has 15 residues. The covered CDR3 bases are TGTGCCAGCAGCTTAGTGGCGGGCTCCTACAATGAG. This translates into CASSLVAGSYNE. The entire CDR3 protein reads CASSLVAGSYNEQFF.

This clone has a count of ten or more. The read terminates 3 residues before the CDR3 end, so the remaining end is supplied by the germline J gene. The chain recombines TRBV7-8 with TRBJ2-6; D gene ambiguous. The V gene lost 5 bases and the J gene lost 1 base, with 15 bases spanning the gap. The CDR3 sequence is 17 residues long. Germline CDR1 is SGHVS and CDR2 is FQNEAQ. Incomplete CDR3 DNA: TGTGCCAGCAGCCCAAGCCAGGCCAGGTCTGGGGCCAACGTC. It translates to CASSPSQARSGANV. The whole CDR3 reads CASSPSQARSGANVLTF.

This clone was detected many times. With the read ending 3 residues before the CDR3 end, the germline J gene is used to fill in that end. This chain links TRBV5-1 with TRBJ2-2; TRBD2 agrees at 13 bases. Trimming at V came to 4 bases and at J to 5 bases, leaving 8 bases not matched to a gene. Germline V gives CDR1 SGHRS, CDR2 YFSETQ. The CDR3 sequence is 17 residues long. Incomplete CDR3 DNA: TGCGCCAGCAGCGCAGAGGGACTAGCGGGGCGAACCGGGGAG. It translates to CASSAEGLAGRTGE. The complete CDR3 protein is CASSAEGLAGRTGELFF.